These 3 T cell receptor beta chains came from one sample sequenced in a study of blood T cells in healthy people across ages. A second roughly 6 to 11 cycle PCR used barcoded and J-beta primers. One entry per CDR3 protein, called by TCRdb with MiXCR from the 5' RACE reads. The profile shows 800,000 or so distinct CDR3 sequences, more than 35% of them singletons. The specimen sequenced was blood. Receptors were obtained from an elderly man in good health.

The rearrangement joins TRBV7-3 to TRBJ2-3; D may match TRBD1 or TRBD2 (5 bases each). The CDR3 is 17 amino acids. Trimming cost V 2 bases and J 6 bases, with 21 bases left between them. The germline gives CDR1 SGHTA, CDR2 FQGTGA. The CDR3: CASSLGFGGAKGDTQYF. CDR3 DNA: TGTGCCAGCAGCTTAGGTTTTGGGGGTGCTAAAGGGGATACGCAGTATTTT.

The chain has TRBV7-2 and TRBJ2-1; TRBD1 might be the D (5 bases). Germline CDR1 SGHTA, CDR2 FQGNSA. CDR3 length equals 14 residues. V was trimmed by 5 bases and J by 6 bases, leaving 14 bases between them. The DNA for the CDR3 is TGTGCCAGCAGCGTAGGATTCAGGGTCAATGAGCAGTTCTTC. Protein sequence: CASSVGFRVNEQFF.

V usage is TRBV10-3 and J usage is TRBJ1-2; D perhaps matches TRBD1 (5 bases). This CDR3 is 13 amino acids long. Deletions cut 3 bases from V and 4 bases from J, with 9 bases between. CDR1 and CDR2 from the germline V gene are ENHRY and SYGVKD. The DNA for the CDR3 is TGTGCCATCAGTGACGAGGGGATCTATGGCTACACCTTC. Translating gives CAISDEGIYGYTF.